This entry lists 12 T cell receptor beta chains sequenced from one sample in a study of regulatory T cells in long-lasting Graves disease. Library construction for TCR beta used iRepertoire HTBI primers and Arm-PCR of CDR3 regions. TCRdb called the multiplex PCR reads again in MiXCR, with one record for every CDR3 protein. The sample has about 460,000 distinct CDR3 sequences, less than 15% seen once. Time point given: newly diagnosed GD, antithyroid drugs for less than 3 months. RNA extracted from PBMCs served as the sequencing template. The same sample was also used in a study of T cells in Graves' hyperthyroidism and ophthalmopathy.

The sequencing used peripheral blood mononuclear cells (PBMCs), collected at new diagnosis, from a patient treated with antithyroid drugs. These receptors were obtained from a woman aged 50 to 60 with Graves disease.

This clonotype was seen at least ten times. This chain links TRBV3-1 with TRBJ2-7, with 12 bases matching TRBD2. V was pared by 1 base and J by 4 bases, with 5 bases of the junction left unmatched. The CDR3 consists of 16 residues. Per germline, CDR1 LGHDT and CDR2 YNNKEL (reference sequence). CDR3 sequence: CASSQGPSGRGYEQYF. The CDR3 DNA is TGTGCCAGCAGCCAAGGTCCTAGCGGGAGGGGTTACGAGCAGTACTTC.

This clonotype was seen ten or more times. The CDR3 reads CASRGTTLNTEAFF. The CDR3 DNA sequence: TGTGCCAGCAGAGGGACAACCTTGAACACTGAAGCTTTCTTT. The V and J genes are TRBV27 and TRBJ1-1; a possible D gene is TRBD1 (6 bases). Looked up from germline, CDR1 is MNHEY and CDR2 is SMNVEV (reference sequence). V lost 6 bases and J lost 0, with 11 bases in between. CDR3 length: 14 residues.

Many counts were recorded for this clonotype. The chain recombines TRBV11-2 with TRBJ2-3; 7 bases are shared with TRBD2. The CDR3 totals 15 residues. Germline loops: CDR1 SGHAT, CDR2 FQNNGV. The ends lost 5 bases at V and 0 bases at J; junction bases unmatched: 5. The CDR3 DNA is TGTGCCAGCAGCACAACGGGACTAAGCACAGATACGCAGTATTTT. It is translated as CASSTTGLSTDTQYF.

Ten or more counts support this clonotype. CDR3 protein: CASSLRTGNTDTQYF. CDR3 nucleotides: TGTGCCAGCAGTTTGCGAACAGGGAACACAGATACGCAGTATTTT. The rearrangement uses TRBV28 and TRBJ2-3; D might be TRBD1 (6 bases). V lost 3 bases and J 2 bases, leaving 12 bases between the germline ends. This CDR3 spans 15 amino acids. The germline gives CDR1 MDHEN, CDR2 SYDVKM.

The chain has TRBV6-1 and TRBJ2-2, with a possible D match to TRBD2 (5 bases). The V end lost 6 bases, the J end lost 4 bases, and 9 bases lay between the germline ends. The CDR3 is made up of 13 amino acids. Germline assignment: CDR1 MNHNS and CDR2 SASEGT. CDR3 sequence reads: CASRTRGTGELFF. In DNA form, the CDR3 reads TGTGCCAGCAGAACACGGGGCACCGGGGAGCTGTTTTTT.

In this sample, this clonotype turned up many times. V gene TRBV14 combines with J gene TRBJ2-3, with D tentatively TRBD2 (5 bases). CDR1 and CDR2 from the germline V gene are SGHDN and FVKESK. Deletions cut 6 bases from V and 3 bases from J, with 10 bases between. This CDR3 is built from 13 residues. The CDR3 protein is CASRGLATDTQYF. The CDR3 DNA reads TGTGCCAGCAGAGGGCTAGCAACAGATACGCAGTATTTT.

This chain uses TRBV7-9 with TRBJ1-4, with a tentative D call TRBD1 (5 bases). V gave up 0 bases and J gave up 4 bases, with 15 bases separating them. Germline CDR1 reads SEHNR; CDR2 reads FQNEAQ (reference sequence). CDR3 length equals 17 residues. DNA of the CDR3: TGTGCCAGCAGCTTAGCAGGATTCAGGGCCTATAATGAAAAACTGTTTTTT. Translating gives CASSLAGFRAYNEKLFF.

This clonotype came up many times. The chain couples TRBV7-9 to TRBJ1-1; a weak D match, TRBD1 (6 bases). This CDR3 has 14 residues. From germline, CDR1 is SEHNR and CDR2 FQNEAQ (reference sequence). Trimming took 7 bases from V and 1 from J, leaving 13 bases between them. The CDR3 sequence is CASIQGAGNTEAFF. The DNA for the CDR3 is TGTGCCAGCATACAGGGTGCGGGGAACACTGAAGCTTTCTTT.

Ten or more counts support this clonotype. The J gene is TRBJ2-7, the V gene TRBV7-2; TRBD2 aligns across 12 bases. V trimming: 1 base; J trimming: 4 bases; junction bases outside the gene matches: 5. The germline gives CDR1 SGHTA, CDR2 FQGNSA. The length of the CDR3 is 16 residues. The CDR3 reads CASSLGLAGVRYEQYF. CDR3 coding DNA: TGTGCCAGCAGCTTAGGACTAGCGGGAGTCCGTTACGAGCAGTACTTC.

This clonotype came up many times. The chain is built from TRBV28 and TRBJ2-7; TRBD2 agrees at 7 bases. The CDR3 totals 14 residues. Germline-derived CDR1 and CDR2 are MDHEN and SYDVKM. V was pared by 2 bases and J by 2 bases, with 3 bases of the junction left unmatched. CDR3: CASSLAGAAYEQYF. CDR3 coding DNA: TGTGCCAGCAGTTTAGCGGGAGCAGCCTACGAGCAGTACTTC.

This clonotype showed up just a few times. This sequence joins TRBV7-9 and TRBJ2-2, with TRBD2 as a possible D gene (5 bases). This CDR3 has 18 amino acids. Trimming pared 5 bases from V and 6 bases from J, leaving 25 bases between. Germline V lookup: CDR1 SEHNR, CDR2 FQNEAQ (reference sequence). The CDR3 DNA is TGTGCCAGCAGCCCCATCATTTCGGGGTTGTGGTACGCCGGGGAGCTGTTTTTT. Its translation is CASSPIISGLWYAGELFF.

The table lists this clonotype with many counts. This chain connects TRBV7-9 to TRBJ2-1, with 7 nucleotides matching TRBD1. From germline, CDR1 is SEHNR and CDR2 FQNEAQ (reference sequence). V shed 5 bases, J shed 6 bases, and the junction held 7 bases outside the gene matches. This CDR3 contains 14 residues. This CDR3 reads CASSADRFGNEQFF. CDR3 sequence (DNA): TGTGCCAGCAGCGCGGACAGGTTCGGCAATGAGCAGTTCTTC.